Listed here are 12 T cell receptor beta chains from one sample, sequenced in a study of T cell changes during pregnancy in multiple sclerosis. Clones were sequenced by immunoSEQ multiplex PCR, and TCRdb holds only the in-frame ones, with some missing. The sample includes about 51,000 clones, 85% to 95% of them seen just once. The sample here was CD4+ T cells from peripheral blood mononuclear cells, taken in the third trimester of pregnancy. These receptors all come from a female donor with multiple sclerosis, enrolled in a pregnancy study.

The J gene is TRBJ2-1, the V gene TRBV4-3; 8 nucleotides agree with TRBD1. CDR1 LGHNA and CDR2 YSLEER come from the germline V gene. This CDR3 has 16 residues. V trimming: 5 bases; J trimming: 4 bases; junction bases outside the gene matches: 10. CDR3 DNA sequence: TGCGCCAGCAGCTTCAGACAGGGACAGGCTTACAATGAGCAGTTCTTC. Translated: CASSFRQGQAYNEQFF.

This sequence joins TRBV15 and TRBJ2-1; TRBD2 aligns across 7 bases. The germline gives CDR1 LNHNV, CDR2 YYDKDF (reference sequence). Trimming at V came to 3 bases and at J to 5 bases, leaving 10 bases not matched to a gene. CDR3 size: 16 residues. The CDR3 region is CATSRPPPGRDNEQFF. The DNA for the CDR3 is TGTGCCACCAGCAGGCCCCCCCCGGGGAGGGACAATGAGCAGTTCTTC.

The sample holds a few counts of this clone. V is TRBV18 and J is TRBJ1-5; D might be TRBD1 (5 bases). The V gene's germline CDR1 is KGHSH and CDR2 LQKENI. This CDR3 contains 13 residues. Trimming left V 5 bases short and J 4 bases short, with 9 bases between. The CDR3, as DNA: TGTGCCAGCTCAAATGACAGAAATCAGCCCCAGCATTTT. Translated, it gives CASSNDRNQPQHF.

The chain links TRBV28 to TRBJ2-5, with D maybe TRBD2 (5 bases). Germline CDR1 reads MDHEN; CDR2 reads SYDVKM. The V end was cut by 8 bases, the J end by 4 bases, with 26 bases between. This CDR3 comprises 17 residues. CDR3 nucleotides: TGTGCCAGCCAAACACTTCTTTCTAGGAGGTGGGGAGAGACCCAGTACTTC. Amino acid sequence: CASQTLLSRRWGETQYF.

The CDR3 DNA reads as TGTGCCAGCAGCGGGACATCAGGAAACACCATATATTTT. Translating it yields CASSGTSGNTIYF. The V call is TRBV6-6, the J call TRBJ1-3, with a tentative D call TRBD1 (6 bases). V dropped 6 bases and J dropped 4 bases, with 10 bases sitting between them. The CDR3 is made up of 13 amino acids. CDR1 MNHNY and CDR2 SVGAGI come from the germline V gene (reference sequence).

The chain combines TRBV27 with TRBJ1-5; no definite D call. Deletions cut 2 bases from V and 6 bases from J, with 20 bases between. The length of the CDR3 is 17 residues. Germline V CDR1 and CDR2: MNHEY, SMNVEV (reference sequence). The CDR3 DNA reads TGTGCCAGCAGTTTACTCACCGGAACCGGGGTGTCTCAGCCCCAGCATTTT. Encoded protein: CASSLLTGTGVSQPQHF.

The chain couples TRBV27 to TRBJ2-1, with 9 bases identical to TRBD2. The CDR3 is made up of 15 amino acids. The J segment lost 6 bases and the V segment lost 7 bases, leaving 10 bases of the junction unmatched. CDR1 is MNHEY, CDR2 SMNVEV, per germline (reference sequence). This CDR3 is CASTRGGTSINEQFF. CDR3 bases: TGTGCCAGCACCAGGGGGGGGACTAGCATCAATGAGCAGTTCTTC.

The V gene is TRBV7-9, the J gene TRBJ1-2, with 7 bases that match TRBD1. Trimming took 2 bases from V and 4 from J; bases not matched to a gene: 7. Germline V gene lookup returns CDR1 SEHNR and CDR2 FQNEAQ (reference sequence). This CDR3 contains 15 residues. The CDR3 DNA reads TGTGCCAGCAGCTTAAGTGACAGGGACCTCTATGGCTACACCTTC. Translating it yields CASSLSDRDLYGYTF.

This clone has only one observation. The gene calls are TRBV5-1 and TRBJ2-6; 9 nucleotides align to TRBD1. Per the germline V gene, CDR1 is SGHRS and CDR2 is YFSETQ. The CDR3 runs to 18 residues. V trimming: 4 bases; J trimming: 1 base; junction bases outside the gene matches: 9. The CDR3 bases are TGCGCCAGCAGCCCCACTCCCGGGACAGGGTCTGGGGCCAACGTCCTGACTTTC. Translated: CASSPTPGTGSGANVLTF.

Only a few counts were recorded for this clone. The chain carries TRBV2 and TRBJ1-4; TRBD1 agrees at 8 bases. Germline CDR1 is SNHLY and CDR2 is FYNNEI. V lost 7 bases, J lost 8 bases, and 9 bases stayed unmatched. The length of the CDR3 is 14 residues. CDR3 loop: CASTDREKYEKLFF. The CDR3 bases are TGTGCCAGCACGGACAGGGAAAAATACGAAAAACTGTTTTTT.

CDR3 DNA: TGTGCCAGCAGTTACTCGATGCCGGGGGTTAACTACGAGCAGTACTTC. It is translated as CASSYSMPGVNYEQYF. The chain has TRBV6-5 and TRBJ2-7; D might be TRBD2 (6 bases). The CDR3 has 16 amino acids. Germline V gene data show CDR1 as MNHEY and CDR2 as SVGAGI. The V gene lost 0 bases and the J gene lost 3 bases, with 15 bases spanning the gap.

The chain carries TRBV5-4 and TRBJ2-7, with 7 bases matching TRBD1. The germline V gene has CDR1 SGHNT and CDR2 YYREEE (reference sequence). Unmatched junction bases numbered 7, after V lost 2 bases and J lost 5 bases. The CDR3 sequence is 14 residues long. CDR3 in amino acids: CASSFTPDRDEQYF. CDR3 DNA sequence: TGTGCCAGCAGCTTTACGCCTGACAGGGACGAGCAGTACTTC.